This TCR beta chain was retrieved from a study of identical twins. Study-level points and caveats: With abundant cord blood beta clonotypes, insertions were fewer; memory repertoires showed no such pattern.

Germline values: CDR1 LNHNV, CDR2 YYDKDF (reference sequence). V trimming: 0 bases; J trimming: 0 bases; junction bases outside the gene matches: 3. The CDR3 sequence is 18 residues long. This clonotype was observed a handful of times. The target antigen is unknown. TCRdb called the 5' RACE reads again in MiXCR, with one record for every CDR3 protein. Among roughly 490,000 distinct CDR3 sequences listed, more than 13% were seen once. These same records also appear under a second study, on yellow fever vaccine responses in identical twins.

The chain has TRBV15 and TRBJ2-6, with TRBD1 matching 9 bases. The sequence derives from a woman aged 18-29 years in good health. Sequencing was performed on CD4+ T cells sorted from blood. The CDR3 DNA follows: TGTGCCACCAGCAGAGAGGGACAGGGATCCTCTGGGGCCAACGTCCTGACTTTC. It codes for CATSREGQGSSGANVLTF.